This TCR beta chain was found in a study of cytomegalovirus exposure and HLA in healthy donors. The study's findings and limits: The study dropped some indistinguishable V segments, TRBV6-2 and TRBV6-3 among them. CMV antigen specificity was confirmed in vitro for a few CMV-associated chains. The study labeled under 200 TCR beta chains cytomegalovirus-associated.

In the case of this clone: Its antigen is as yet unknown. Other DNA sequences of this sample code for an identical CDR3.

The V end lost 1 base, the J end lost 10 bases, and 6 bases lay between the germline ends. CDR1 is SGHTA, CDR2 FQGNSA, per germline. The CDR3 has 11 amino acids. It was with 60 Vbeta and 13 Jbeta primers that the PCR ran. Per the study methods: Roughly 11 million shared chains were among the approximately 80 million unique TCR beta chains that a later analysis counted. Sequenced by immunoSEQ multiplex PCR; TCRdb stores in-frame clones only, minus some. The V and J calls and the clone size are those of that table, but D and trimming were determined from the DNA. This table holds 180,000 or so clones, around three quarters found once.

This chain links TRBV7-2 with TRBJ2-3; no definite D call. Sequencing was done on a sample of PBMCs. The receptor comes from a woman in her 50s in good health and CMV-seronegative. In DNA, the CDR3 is TGTGCCAGCAGCTTAGAGCTAGCGCAGTATTTT. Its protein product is CASSLELAQYF.